The text below deals with one TCR beta chain. In the source study's methods: Amplifying reference gene primers gave estimates of nucleated cell counts. Method: immunoSEQ multiplex PCR; TCRdb's copy keeps in-frame clones and lacks some. D and trimming come from the DNA, and the V and J calls and clone size come from that table. This sample has about 290,000 clones, with about 89% found just once. The CDR3 runs 16 residues. Germline CDR1 and CDR2: LGHDT and YNNKEL (reference sequence). Trimming at V came to 4 bases and at J to 1 base, leaving 4 bases not matched to a gene. These data originate in a study of blood T cell repertoires in COVID-19. Study-wide background: Samples taken during acute and convalescent COVID-19 were collected in the United States, Italy and Spain. The cDNA or gDNA used as material had been derived from T cells, B-cell-depleted T cells, or PBMCs.

The rearrangement joins TRBV3-1 (or the pseudogene TRBV3-2) to TRBJ2-3; 11 nucleotides match TRBD2. This sequence was found in a woman aged 40-49 years who had recovered from COVID-19. What was sequenced was peripheral blood. The CDR3 loop is CASSRTLAGGTDTQYF. CDR3 DNA sequence: TGTGCCAGCAGCCGAACACTAGCGGGAGGCACAGATACGCAGTATTTT.